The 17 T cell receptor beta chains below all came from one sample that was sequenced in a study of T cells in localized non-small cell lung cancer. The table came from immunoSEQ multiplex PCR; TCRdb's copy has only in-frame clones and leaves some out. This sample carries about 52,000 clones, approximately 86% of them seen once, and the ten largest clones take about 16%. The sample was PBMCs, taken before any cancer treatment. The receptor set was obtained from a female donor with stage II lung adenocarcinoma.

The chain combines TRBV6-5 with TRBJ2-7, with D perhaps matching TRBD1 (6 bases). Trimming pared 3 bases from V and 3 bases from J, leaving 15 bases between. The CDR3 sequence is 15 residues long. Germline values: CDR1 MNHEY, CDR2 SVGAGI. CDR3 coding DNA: TGTGCCAGCAGTTATTCTAGGACAGCATTCTACGAGCAGTACTTC. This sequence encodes CASSYSRTAFYEQYF.

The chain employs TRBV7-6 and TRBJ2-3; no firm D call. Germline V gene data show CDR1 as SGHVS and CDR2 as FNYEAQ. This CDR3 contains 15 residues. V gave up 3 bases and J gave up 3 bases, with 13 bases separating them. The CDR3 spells CASSLQRSSTDTQYF. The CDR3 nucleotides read TGTGCCAGCAGCTTGCAGAGGTCGAGTACAGATACGCAGTATTTT. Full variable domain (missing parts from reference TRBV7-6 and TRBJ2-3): GAGVSQSPRYKVTKRGQDVALRCDPISGHVSLYWYRQALGQGPEFLTYFNYEAQQDKSGLPNDRFSAERPEGSISTLTIQRTEQRDSAMYRCASSLQRSSTDTQYFGPGTRLTVL.

The CDR3 DNA sequence: TGTGCCAGTAGTATCGGGGAATCTGGAAACACCATATATTTT. This translates into CASSIGESGNTIYF. The chain joins TRBV19 to TRBJ1-3, with D hard to call. Germline CDR1 and CDR2: LNHDA and SQIVND (reference sequence). This CDR3 spans 14 amino acids. V was clipped by 3 bases and J by 1 base, with 7 bases between them. The full variable domain, in which reference TRBV19 and TRBJ1-3 provide the parts outside the CDR3, is DGGITQSPKYLFRKEGQNVTLSCEQNLNHDAMYWYRQDPGQGLRLIYYSQIVNDFQKGDIAEGYSVSREKKESFPLTVTSAQKNPTAFYLCASSIGESGNTIYFGEGSWLTVV.

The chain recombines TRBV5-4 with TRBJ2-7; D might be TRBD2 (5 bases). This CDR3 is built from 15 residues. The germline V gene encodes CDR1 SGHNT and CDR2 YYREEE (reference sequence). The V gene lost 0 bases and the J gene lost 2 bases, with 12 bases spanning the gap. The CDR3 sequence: CASSLAKNGAYEQYF. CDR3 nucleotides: TGTGCCAGCAGCTTGGCCAAGAACGGGGCCTACGAGCAGTACTTC.

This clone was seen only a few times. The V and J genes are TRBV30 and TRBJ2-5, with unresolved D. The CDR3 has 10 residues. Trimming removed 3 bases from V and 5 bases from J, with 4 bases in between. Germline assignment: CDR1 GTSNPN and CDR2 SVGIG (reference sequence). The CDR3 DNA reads TGTGCCTGGAGGCGGGAGACCCAGTACTTC. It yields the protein CAWRRETQYF. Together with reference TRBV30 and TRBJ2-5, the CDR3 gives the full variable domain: SQTIHQWPATLVQPVGSPLSLECTVEGTSNPNLYWYRQAAGRGLQLLFYSVGIGQISSEVPQNLSASRPQDRQFILSSKKLLLSDSGFYLCAWRRETQYFGPGTRLLVL.

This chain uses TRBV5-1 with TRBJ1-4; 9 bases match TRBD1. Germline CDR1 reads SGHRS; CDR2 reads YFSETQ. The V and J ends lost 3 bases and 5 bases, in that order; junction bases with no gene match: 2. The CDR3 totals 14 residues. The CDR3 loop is CASSWGTGNEKLFF. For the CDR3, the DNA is TGCGCCAGCAGCTGGGGGACAGGGAATGAAAAACTGTTTTTT.

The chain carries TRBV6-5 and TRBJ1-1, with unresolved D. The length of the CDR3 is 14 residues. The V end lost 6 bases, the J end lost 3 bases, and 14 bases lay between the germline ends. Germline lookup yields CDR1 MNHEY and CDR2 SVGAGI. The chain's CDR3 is CASSAQSGYTEAFF. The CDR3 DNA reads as TGTGCCAGCAGCGCACAATCGGGGTACACTGAAGCTTTCTTT.

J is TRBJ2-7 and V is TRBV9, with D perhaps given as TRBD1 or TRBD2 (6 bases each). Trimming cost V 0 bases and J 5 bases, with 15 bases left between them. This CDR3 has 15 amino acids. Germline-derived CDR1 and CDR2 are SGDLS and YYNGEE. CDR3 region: CASSVGSIGGDEQYF. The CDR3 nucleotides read TGTGCCAGCAGCGTAGGGTCGATCGGGGGCGACGAGCAGTACTTC.

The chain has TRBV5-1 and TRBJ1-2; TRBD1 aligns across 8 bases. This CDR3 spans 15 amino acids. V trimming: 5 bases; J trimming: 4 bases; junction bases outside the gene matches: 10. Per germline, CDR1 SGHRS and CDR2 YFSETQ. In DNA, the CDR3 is TGCGCCAGCAGTTCCTCCGGGACAGGATCCTATGGCTACACCTTC. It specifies CASSSSGTGSYGYTF.

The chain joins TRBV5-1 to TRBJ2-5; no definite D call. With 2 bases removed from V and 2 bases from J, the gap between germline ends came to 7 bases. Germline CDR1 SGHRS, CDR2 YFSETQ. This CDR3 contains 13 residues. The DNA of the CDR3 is TGCGCCAGCAGCTTCCACAGTCAAGAGACCCAGTACTTC. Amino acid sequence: CASSFHSQETQYF.

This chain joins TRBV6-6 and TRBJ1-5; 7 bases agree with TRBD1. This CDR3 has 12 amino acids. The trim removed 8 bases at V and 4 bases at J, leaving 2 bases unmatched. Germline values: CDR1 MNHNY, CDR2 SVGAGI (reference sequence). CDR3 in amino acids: CASGTANQPQHF. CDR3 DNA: TGTGCCAGCGGGACAGCGAATCAGCCCCAGCATTTT.

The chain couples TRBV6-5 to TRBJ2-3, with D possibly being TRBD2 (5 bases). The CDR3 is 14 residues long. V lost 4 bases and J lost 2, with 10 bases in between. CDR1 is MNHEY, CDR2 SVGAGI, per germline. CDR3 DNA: TGTGCCAGCAGTTCTAGCCCGTACACAGATACGCAGTATTTT. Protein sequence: CASSSSPYTDTQYF.

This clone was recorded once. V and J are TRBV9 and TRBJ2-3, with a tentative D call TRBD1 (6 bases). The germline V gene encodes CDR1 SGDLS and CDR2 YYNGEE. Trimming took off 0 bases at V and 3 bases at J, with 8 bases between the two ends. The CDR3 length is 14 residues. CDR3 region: CASSVERGTDTQYF. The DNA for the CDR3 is TGTGCCAGCAGCGTAGAGAGGGGGACAGATACGCAGTATTTT. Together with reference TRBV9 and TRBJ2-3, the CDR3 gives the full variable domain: DSGVTQTPKHLITATGQRVTLRCSPRSGDLSVYWYQQSLDQGLQFLIQYYNGEERAKGNILERFSAQQFPDLHSELNLSSLELGDSALYFCASSVERGTDTQYFGPGTRLTVL.

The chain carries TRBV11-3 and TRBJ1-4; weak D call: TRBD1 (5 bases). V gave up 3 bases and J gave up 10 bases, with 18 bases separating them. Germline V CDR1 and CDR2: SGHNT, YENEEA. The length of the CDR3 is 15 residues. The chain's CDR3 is CASSFRNRTALKLFF. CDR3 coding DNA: TGTGCCAGCAGCTTTCGTAACAGGACGGCGTTAAAACTGTTTTTT.

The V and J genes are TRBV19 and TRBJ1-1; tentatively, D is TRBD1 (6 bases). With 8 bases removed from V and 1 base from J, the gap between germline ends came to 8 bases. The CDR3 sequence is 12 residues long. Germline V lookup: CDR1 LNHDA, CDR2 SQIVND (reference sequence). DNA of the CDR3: TGTGCCAGTGCCAGGGGGAACACTGAAGCTTTCTTT. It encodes CASARGNTEAFF.

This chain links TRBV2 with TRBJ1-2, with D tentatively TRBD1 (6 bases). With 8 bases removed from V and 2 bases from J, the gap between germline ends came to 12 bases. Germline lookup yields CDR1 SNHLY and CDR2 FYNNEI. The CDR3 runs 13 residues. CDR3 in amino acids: CASLRDTNYGYTF. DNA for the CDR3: TGTGCCAGCCTCCGGGACACAAACTATGGCTACACCTTC.

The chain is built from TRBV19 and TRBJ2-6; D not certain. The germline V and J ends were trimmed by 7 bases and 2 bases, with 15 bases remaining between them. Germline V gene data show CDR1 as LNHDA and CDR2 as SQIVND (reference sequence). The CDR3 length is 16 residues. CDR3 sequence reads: CASIAGREPGANVLTF. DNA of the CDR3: TGTGCCAGTATAGCAGGACGAGAACCTGGGGCCAACGTCCTGACTTTC.